This T cell receptor (beta chain) emerged from a study of blood T cell repertoires in COVID-19. Study in general: The study drew acute and convalescent COVID-19 samples from the United States, Italy and Spain. PBMCs, B-cell-depleted T cells, or T cells were the source of the cDNA or gDNA that made up the material.

Per the germline V gene, CDR1 is LNHDA and CDR2 is SQIVND (reference sequence). The length of the CDR3 is 14 residues. Trimming shortened V by 6 bases and J by 3 bases, and 14 bases separated the two germline ends. The assay was immunoSEQ multiplex PCR, and TCRdb's table has in-frame clones only and misses some. The sample has about 25,000 clones; 70% to 90% are singletons. This sequence was found in a human donor with active COVID-19. The donor label of this sample is uncertain. The V and J genes are TRBV19 and TRBJ1-1, with D tentatively TRBD1 (5 bases). The sequencing sample was made of peripheral blood. The CDR3 DNA is TGTGCCAGTAGGGACCAAAGGGGATACACTGAAGCTTTCTTT. Its protein product is CASRDQRGYTEAFF.